The present entry profiles one T cell receptor beta chain with its context. This clonotype was found many times. Its antigen has not been determined. No base quality values were provided; no much bigger clone lies one nucleotide off. Looking up the germline V gene yields CDR1 SGHRS and CDR2 YFSETQ. V and J lose 1 base and 2 bases, and a span of 21 bases separates them. The CDR3, cysteine through phenylalanine, is 18 amino acids long. The CDR3 DNA has 54 bases and is translated from base 1. This sample is part of a study of T-cell reconstitution after alpha-beta-depleted transplantation in children (dated by TCRdb to about 2016). Some background on the complete study: The study quantitatively tracked T-cell immune reconstitution after TCRalphabeta/CD19-depleted allogeneic hematopoietic cell transplantation in children using TCR repertoire profiling. Study-level results and caveats: The high TCRbeta diversity at day 60 in some patients was ascribed to recipient T cells and intrathymic progenitors that had survived conditioning. The frequencies of hyperexpanded clones fell over the following months, and after one year, T-cell counts and TCRbeta diversity were mostly attributed to newly produced T cells. About two months after transplant, the apparently early recovery of alphabetaT-cell counts reportedly depended on just several hundred clones that had expanded rapidly and came from non-depleted graft cells.

The treatment or condition label corresponds to: allogeneic hematopoietic cell transplantation with graft depleted of TCRalphabeta T cells and CD19 B cells. TCRalphabeta/CD19-depleted allogeneic hematopoietic cell grafts were given to the transplant recipients, all of whom were children. The method behind the library was PCR. TCRdb shows the sequencer as Illumina HiSeq 2500. To normalize quantification of the TCRbeta repertoire, the TCR libraries were built with molecular barcoding that relied on unique molecular identifiers. TCRdb passed the public sequencing reads through fastp at Q25 and MiXCR, retaining productive beta sequences. Rows with a matching CDR3 protein are joined into one entry that keeps the most common DNA and genes. Counted in this sample were 670,000 or so distinct CDR3 sequences; around 12% of them appeared once. About 0.79% of the sample comes from the top ten.

The chain is encoded by TRBV5-1 joined to TRBJ1-1; TRBD1 might be the D gene, on 5 matching bases. The receptor was isolated from a girl aged 2 to 9 with congenital amegakaryocytic thrombocytopenia, due to receive a stem cell transplant. The sequencing used PBMCs, collected before TCRalphabeta/CD19-depleted stem cell transplant. The DNA reads TGCGCCAGCAGCTTGTCCTCTCTGGACACAACCAGAAACACTGAAGCTTTCTTT. This encodes CASSLSSLDTTRNTEAFF.